This entry lists 10 T cell receptor beta chains sequenced from one sample in a study of cytomegalovirus exposure and HLA in healthy donors. PCR amplification relied on 60 Vbeta primers (plus 13 Jbeta primers). Sequencing was performed with immunoSEQ multiplex PCR; in TCRdb, only in-frame clones are kept and a portion is missing. The sample yields about 140,000 clones, around 82% seen once. The specimen sequenced was PBMCs. The receptors stem from a woman younger than 30 in good health and CMV-seropositive.

The V gene is TRBV23-1, the J gene TRBJ1-5; 7 nucleotides match TRBD1. TRBV23-1 is flagged as an ORF with uncertain function. V was clipped by 2 bases and J by 3 bases; unmatched bases: 25. The CDR3 has 22 amino acids. The DNA of the CDR3 is TGCGCCAGCAGTCAAAAAAAGGGGGCTCCCGCCGGGGGATCGGTCAACAATCAGCCCCAGCATTTT. It translates to CASSQKKGAPAGGSVNNQPQHF.

The rearrangement links TRBV7-9 to TRBJ2-7; 8 positions agree with TRBD1. Per germline, CDR1 SEHNR and CDR2 FQNEAQ (reference sequence). Unmatched junction bases numbered 8, after V lost 6 bases and J lost 1 base. The CDR3 runs 15 residues. The CDR3 spells CASREDRGLSYEQYF. CDR3 sequence (DNA): TGTGCCAGCAGAGAAGACAGGGGCCTTTCCTACGAGCAGTACTTC.

A few counts support this clone. The rearrangement uses TRBV29-1 and TRBJ2-3, with 10 bases fitting TRBD2. CDR1 is SQVTM and CDR2 is ANQGSEA in the germline V gene. V was pared by 7 bases and J by 3 bases, with 10 bases of the junction left unmatched. This CDR3 comprises 15 residues. The CDR3 DNA sequence: TGCAGCGGCGGGCTAGCGGGGGTCGAAACAGATACGCAGTATTTT. Translation: CSGGLAGVETDTQYF.

The CDR3 spells CASSATGGSNQPQHF. Written as DNA, the CDR3 is TGTGCCAGCTCAGCGACAGGGGGTAGCAATCAGCCCCAGCATTTT. The gene calls are TRBV18 and TRBJ1-5, with 9 bases that match TRBD1. There are 15 residues in the CDR3. V was pared by 5 bases and J by 0 bases, with 2 bases of the junction left unmatched. The germline V gene has CDR1 KGHSH and CDR2 LQKENI.

The J gene is TRBJ1-3, the V gene TRBV6-6, with a possible D match to TRBD1 (5 bases). Trimming left V 5 bases short and J 0 bases short, with 11 bases between. Germline values: CDR1 MNHNY, CDR2 SVGAGI (reference sequence). CDR3 length equals 15 residues. CDR3 coding DNA: TGTGCCAGCAGTGGCACAGGTTCCTCTGGAAACACCATATATTTT. Translated, it gives CASSGTGSSGNTIYF.

The chain links TRBV18 to TRBJ1-3, with TRBD1 matching 7 bases. Germline trimming cut 3 bases from V and 0 bases from J; bases unmatched to any gene: 5. The CDR3 contains 16 residues. Germline-derived CDR1 and CDR2 are KGHSH and LQKENI. The chain's CDR3 is CASSPSTGISGNTIYF. CDR3 DNA: TGTGCCAGCTCACCGTCGACAGGGATCTCTGGAAACACCATATATTTT.

The V gene is TRBV18, the J gene TRBJ2-3, with 8 bases fitting TRBD1. The CDR3 runs to 13 residues. Germline lookup yields CDR1 KGHSH and CDR2 LQKENI. Germline trimming cut 4 bases from V and 6 bases from J; bases unmatched to any gene: 3. CDR3 sequence reads: CASSRQGYDTQYF. The CDR3 DNA follows: TGTGCCAGCTCACGACAGGGGTATGATACGCAGTATTTT.

The chain has TRBV7-9 and TRBJ1-2; 9 bases are a match to TRBD1. Germline trimming cut 4 bases from V and 6 bases from J; bases unmatched to any gene: 6. The V gene's germline CDR1 is SEHNR and CDR2 FQNEAQ (reference sequence). This CDR3 region has 14 residues. The CDR3 reads CASSSYRGRDGYTF. The CDR3 DNA reads as TGTGCCAGCAGCTCTTACAGGGGGCGAGATGGCTACACCTTC.

The chain has TRBV18 and TRBJ2-7; D possibly uses TRBD1 or TRBD2 (7 bases each). Germline values: CDR1 KGHSH, CDR2 LQKENI. Trimming left V 6 bases short and J 3 bases short, with 15 bases between. There are 14 residues in the CDR3. The CDR3 protein is CASSPGGGGYEQYF. In DNA form, the CDR3 reads TGTGCCAGCTCGCCAGGGGGGGGCGGCTACGAGCAGTACTTC.

This rearrangement joins TRBV2 to TRBJ2-1, with 15 bases lining up with TRBD2. The CDR3 spans 19 residues. Germline V gives CDR1 SNHLY, CDR2 FYNNEI. V lost 2 bases to trimming and J lost 8 bases; unmatched junction nucleotides: 13. For the CDR3, the DNA is TGTGCCAGCAGTGAATATGGTGGTTCGGGACTAGCGGGGGGAGATGAGCAGTTCTTC. Its protein is CASSEYGGSGLAGGDEQFF.